This TCR beta chain was found in a study of CD8 T cells in ankylosing spondylitis. Study-level results: Within matched ankylosing spondylitis synovial fluid, disease-linked clones were reportedly significantly enriched.

This clonotype was picked up many times. Its antigen remains unknown. Each CDR3 protein gets one entry after TCRdb re-called the 5' RACE reads with MiXCR. Here the sample spans around 250,000 distinct CDR3 sequences, about 10% being singletons. CDR3 length equals 17 residues. V was clipped by 6 bases and J by 0 bases; unmatched bases: 8. The TCR was taken from a male donor with ankylosing spondylitis or in good health (not recorded which). The chain couples TRBV12-3 or TRBV12-4 to TRBJ2-3; 11 bases are a match to TRBD2. The specimen was blood, either unsorted or a sorted T cell fraction (not recorded which). The CDR3 is CASRPGLAGLSTDTQYF. CDR3 coding DNA: TGTGCCAGCAGGCCCGGACTAGCGGGCTTAAGCACAGATACGCAGTATTTT.